This entry concerns a single T cell receptor (beta chain). Its antigen is as yet unknown. Unmatched junction bases numbered 10, after V lost 4 bases and J lost 1 base. CDR3 length: 18 residues. Germline V gene data show CDR1 as LNHDA and CDR2 as SQIVND (reference sequence). Following extraction, RNA underwent reverse transcription to cDNA, which served as the sequencing template. The data were produced by immunoSEQ multiplex PCR, yet TCRdb's version contains in-frame clones alone and is incomplete. The repertoire holds about 200,000 clones, with 58% as singletons. Indicated treatment: oral pan-JAK inhibitor, 5-10 mg twice daily. These data are taken from a study of CD8+ T cells in alopecia areata. Looking at the study overall: For treated patients, severity scores reflected the percentage of scalp area affected.

Study results and caveats: Patients displayed less clarity in TCR sharing than mice, a finding possibly related to HLA.

The TCR was taken from a human donor with alopecia areata. V and J are TRBV19 and TRBJ2-6; 7 nucleotides align to TRBD1. Here the sequenced sample was CD4+ T cells sorted from blood, taken at week 24, from a patient treated with tofacitinib. The CDR3 DNA is TGTGCCAGTAGTAGAAAGGGGGCCGTTTCTTCTGGGGCCAACGTCCTGACTTTC. Translation gives CASSRKGAVSSGANVLTF.